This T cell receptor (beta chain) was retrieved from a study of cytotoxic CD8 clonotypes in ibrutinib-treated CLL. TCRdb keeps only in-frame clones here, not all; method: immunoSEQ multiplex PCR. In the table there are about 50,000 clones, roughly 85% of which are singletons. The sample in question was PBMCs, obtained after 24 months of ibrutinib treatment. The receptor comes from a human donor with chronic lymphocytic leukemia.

DNA for the CDR3: TGCGCCAGCAGCCGGGGGACCCAAGAGACCCAGTACTTC. This codes for CASSRGTQETQYF. The chain links TRBV10-1 to TRBJ2-5, with a tentative D call TRBD2 (6 bases). This CDR3 contains 13 residues. Trimming took 6 bases from V and 1 from J, leaving 9 bases between them. The germline CDR1 and CDR2 sequences are WNHNN and SYGVQD (reference sequence).